A single sample gave rise to the 5 T cell receptor beta chains below, sequenced in a study of blood T cell repertoires in COVID-19. The protocol was immunoSEQ multiplex PCR, while the TCRdb copy is restricted to in-frame clones and leaves out a portion. Of over 250,000 clones in the sample, less than 90% were seen once. Sequenced material: peripheral blood. Every receptor here comes from a human donor in a cohort sampled during active COVID-19.

The chain employs TRBV19 and TRBJ2-1, with 10 bases lining up with TRBD2. After removal of 3 bases from V and 6 bases from J, the junction contained 5 bases not matched to a gene. This CDR3 has 15 residues. The germline V gene encodes CDR1 LNHDA and CDR2 SQIVND (reference sequence). In DNA, the CDR3 is TGTGCCAGTAGTATGGAGCCTAGCGGGAGCAATGAGCAGTTCTTC. Its translation: CASSMEPSGSNEQFF.

This chain uses TRBV27 with TRBJ1-6, with 7 positions matching TRBD1. This CDR3 is built from 12 residues. Trimming at V came to 9 bases and at J to 9 bases, leaving 5 bases not matched to a gene. The germline gives CDR1 MNHEY, CDR2 SMNVEV (reference sequence). The CDR3, as DNA: TGTGCCAGTAGACAGGGTAGTTCACCCCTCCACTTT. Amino acids: CASRQGSSPLHF.

This chain uses TRBV5-1 with TRBJ2-7, with D perhaps TRBD1 (5 bases). Germline CDR1 reads SGHRS; CDR2 reads YFSETQ. V dropped 4 bases and J dropped 2 bases, with 16 bases sitting between them. The CDR3 sequence is 15 residues long. This CDR3 reads CASSLNQQGPYEQYF. The CDR3 coding sequence is TGCGCCAGCAGCCTTAATCAGCAGGGCCCCTACGAGCAGTACTTC.

This clone was found a few times. The chain is built from TRBV7-9 and TRBJ2-7; no reliable D call. CDR1 is SEHNR, CDR2 FQNEAQ, per germline (reference sequence). The CDR3 totals 14 residues. Trimming pared 3 bases from V and 1 base from J, leaving 10 bases between. The CDR3 DNA sequence: TGTGCCAGCAGCTTTGGGCGCCTTTCCTACGAGCAGTACTTC. Translated, it gives CASSFGRLSYEQYF.

The V call is TRBV28, the J call TRBJ2-2; perhaps TRBD1 as D (6 bases). In germline, CDR1 is MDHEN, CDR2 SYDVKM. The CDR3 length is 16 residues. V lost 4 bases to trimming and J lost 5 bases, with 17 bases between them. The CDR3 DNA is TGTGCCAGCAGTTCCCACAGGGTTTCGGGGACCGGGGAGCTGTTTTTT. This sequence encodes CASSSHRVSGTGELFF.